The 27 T cell receptor beta chains listed next were all sequenced from one sample in a study of OX40 agonist ivuxolimab in advanced cancers. Some clones are missing from TCRdb's copy, which holds only in-frame ones; the method was immunoSEQ multiplex PCR. The table includes roughly 60,000 clones, just under 85% detected once. Sequenced material: CD4+ or CD8+ T cells sorted from blood, taken in a trial of the OX40 agonist ivuxolimab. The receptors here all came from an adult with an advanced solid tumor such as melanoma, head and neck, liver or kidney cancer.

V usage is TRBV10-3 and J usage is TRBJ2-3, with TRBD2 matching over 8 bases. The CDR3 contains 15 residues. From germline, CDR1 is ENHRY and CDR2 SYGVKD. The V and J ends lost 3 bases and 5 bases, in that order; junction bases with no gene match: 7. As DNA, the CDR3 is TGTGCCATCAGTGAAAGCGGGAGTGATGAAGATACGCAGTATTTT. Protein sequence: CAISESGSDEDTQYF.

The genes are TRBV28 and TRBJ1-1; D not resolved. This CDR3 contains 13 residues. The germline CDR1 and CDR2 sequences are MDHEN and SYDVKM. Trimming removed 2 bases from V and 11 bases from J, with 15 bases in between. CDR3 sequence: CASSLIQTKAAFF. As DNA, the CDR3 is TGTGCCAGCAGTTTAATACAAACGAAGGCGGCTTTCTTT. Full variable domain (rest looked up from reference TRBV28 and TRBJ1-1): DVKVTQSSRYLVKRTGEKVFLECVQDMDHENMFWYRQDPGLGLRLIYFSYDVKMKEKGDIPEGYSVSREKKERFSLILESASTNQTSMYLCASSLIQTKAAFFGQGTRLTVV.

The chain combines TRBV7-9 with TRBJ2-7; maybe TRBD2 (6 bases). Trimming left V 5 bases short and J 9 bases short, with 23 bases between. The CDR3 is made up of 15 amino acids. Germline CDR1 SEHNR, CDR2 FQNEAQ (reference sequence). The CDR3 protein is CASSNLRDSKWGQYF. CDR3 DNA: TGTGCCAGCAGCAACCTCCGGGACTCTAAATGGGGGCAGTACTTC.

The rearrangement uses TRBV19 and TRBJ1-4; 9 bases line up with TRBD1. The CDR3 totals 18 residues. V gave up 1 base and J gave up 3 bases; unmatched junction bases: 9. CDR1 is LNHDA and CDR2 is SQIVND in the germline V gene (reference sequence). CDR3 region: CASSIVWTGESANEKLFF. For the CDR3, the DNA is TGTGCCAGTAGTATAGTTTGGACAGGGGAGTCAGCTAATGAAAAACTGTTTTTT.

The chain employs TRBV7-9 and TRBJ2-7; the match to TRBD1 covers 7 bases. Germline CDR1 reads SEHNR; CDR2 reads FQNEAQ (reference sequence). J lost 1 base, V lost 2 bases, and 2 bases had no gene match. CDR3 length: 14 amino acids. The CDR3 loop reads CASSLRGPSYEQYF. The CDR3 DNA is TGTGCCAGCAGCTTAAGGGGGCCTTCCTACGAGCAGTACTTC.

The DNA of the CDR3 is TGCGCCAGCAGCCAAGGAAGACTAGCGGGCCTTAGCTCCTACAATGAGCAGTTCTTC. It is translated as CASSQGRLAGLSSYNEQFF. The V and J genes are TRBV4-1 and TRBJ2-1, with 10 bases identical to TRBD2. The CDR3 covers 19 residues. Germline CDR1 is MGHRA and CDR2 is YSYEKL. V shed 1 base, J shed 0 bases, and the junction held 9 bases outside the gene matches.

This clone was seen just once. The V call is TRBV30, the J call TRBJ1-3; D unclear. Germline CDR1 reads GTSNPN; CDR2 reads SVGIG (reference sequence). The CDR3 sequence is 10 residues long. Trimming took 6 bases from V and 2 from J, leaving 2 bases between them. CDR3: CACTGNTIYF. The CDR3 DNA reads as TGTGCCTGCACTGGAAACACCATATATTTT.

The V gene is TRBV5-6, the J gene TRBJ1-5; the match to TRBD1 covers 7 bases. Germline CDR1 reads SGHDT; CDR2 reads YYEEEE. Germline trimming cut 4 bases from V and 7 bases from J; bases unmatched to any gene: 8. CDR3 length: 14 residues. CDR3 sequence: CASSVGQHSQPQHF. CDR3 coding DNA: TGTGCCAGCAGCGTGGGACAGCACTCGCAGCCCCAGCATTTT. Looking up the rest from reference TRBV5-6 and TRBJ1-5 gives the full variable domain: DAGVTQSPTHLIKTRGQQVTLRCSPKSGHDTVSWYQQALGQGPQFIFQYYEEEERQRGNFPDRFSGHQFPNYSSELNVNALLLGDSALYLCASSVGQHSQPQHFGDGTRLSIL.

The chain combines TRBV30 with TRBJ2-1; the match to TRBD2 covers 8 bases. The CDR3 consists of 15 residues. Germline CDR1 and CDR2: GTSNPN and SVGIG (reference sequence). V lost 3 bases and J lost 4; bases outside the gene matches: 8. The CDR3 protein is CAWSPGLAVYNEQFF. The CDR3 nucleotides are TGTGCCTGGAGCCCAGGACTAGCTGTGTACAATGAGCAGTTCTTC.

The rearrangement joins TRBV5-6 to TRBJ2-1; D is uncertain. This CDR3 comprises 11 residues. The V end was cut by 0 bases, the J end by 11 bases, with 6 bases between. Germline loops: CDR1 SGHDT, CDR2 YYEEEE. CDR3 sequence: CASSLGRKQFF. The CDR3 nucleotides are TGTGCCAGCAGCTTGGGACGGAAGCAGTTCTTC. Looking up the rest from reference TRBV5-6 and TRBJ2-1 gives the full variable domain: DAGVTQSPTHLIKTRGQQVTLRCSPKSGHDTVSWYQQALGQGPQFIFQYYEEEERQRGNFPDRFSGHQFPNYSSELNVNALLLGDSALYLCASSLGRKQFFGPGTRLTVL.

The chain is built from TRBV5-4 and TRBJ2-1; D is unclear. Germline CDR1 reads SGHNT; CDR2 reads YYREEE (reference sequence). The CDR3 length is 13 residues. Trimming took 3 bases from V and 8 from J, leaving 12 bases between them. CDR3 sequence reads: CASSSYTTHEQFF. In DNA form, the CDR3 reads TGTGCCAGCAGCTCTTATACGACCCATGAGCAGTTCTTC.

This clone was seen a few times. The chain is built from TRBV6-6 and TRBJ1-2; a possible D gene is TRBD1 (5 bases). Looked up from germline, CDR1 is MNHNY and CDR2 is SVGAGI (reference sequence). V lost 5 bases, J lost 1 base, and 11 bases lay in between. The CDR3 contains 14 residues. The CDR3 DNA is TGTGCCAGCAGTAACCCAGGGAGTAACTATGGCTACACCTTC. Its translation is CASSNPGSNYGYTF.

The chain carries TRBV7-2 and TRBJ2-7; TRBD1 or TRBD2 may be the D gene (5 bases each). The CDR3 spans 13 residues. Germline CDR1 and CDR2: SGHTA and FQGNSA. The V end lost 4 bases, the J end lost 5 bases, and 12 bases lay between the germline ends. This chain's CDR3 is CASSSERGDEQYF. CDR3 DNA: TGTGCCAGCAGCTCCGAGAGAGGGGACGAGCAGTACTTC.

The chain employs TRBV11-3 and TRBJ2-2; D ambiguous. This CDR3 comprises 13 residues. V lost 3 bases, J lost 5 bases, and 7 bases lay in between. Germline CDR1 reads SGHNT; CDR2 reads YENEEA. DNA of the CDR3: TGTGCCAGCAGCTTTATTGAAACCGGGGAGCTGTTTTTT. Translating gives CASSFIETGELFF.

The V call is TRBV5-4, the J call TRBJ2-5; no definite D call. Trimming took off 5 bases at V and 7 bases at J, with 9 bases between the two ends. The CDR3 has 11 residues. CDR1 SGHNT and CDR2 YYREEE come from the germline V gene (reference sequence). The CDR3 DNA is TGTGCCAGCAGTTCTGATGGGACCCAGTACTTC. The encoded protein is CASSSDGTQYF.

This clone was counted once. The rearrangement links TRBV4-1 to TRBJ2-1; a possible D gene is TRBD2 (5 bases). Deletions cut 1 base from V and 5 bases from J, with 6 bases between. CDR1 and CDR2 from the germline V gene are MGHRA and YSYEKL. CDR3 size: 13 residues. DNA for the CDR3: TGCGCCAGCAGCCAAGGGCGGGACAATGAGCAGTTCTTC. Amino acids: CASSQGRDNEQFF.

This clone was seen once. This chain links TRBV5-4 with TRBJ2-5; D gene uncertain. The J call may be in error: the DNA end matches TRBJ2-7 better. The CDR3 loop spans 13 amino acids. Germline loops: CDR1 SGHNT, CDR2 YYREEE (reference sequence). CDR3 protein: CASSLDGVYEQYF. The CDR3 DNA is TGTGCCAGCAGCTTGGACGGAGTCTACGAGCAGTACTTC.

The chain employs TRBV7-8 and TRBJ2-7; TRBD1 is a possible D gene (6 bases). The length of the CDR3 is 14 residues. Per the germline V gene, CDR1 is SGHVS and CDR2 is FQNEAQ. V was pared by 1 base and J by 2 bases, with 9 bases between. In DNA, the CDR3 is TGTGCCAGCAGCTTAGGCAGGGGACCCTACGAGCAGTACTTC. Translated, it gives CASSLGRGPYEQYF.

The chain joins TRBV6-4 to TRBJ1-6; unclear D gene. CDR3 size: 13 residues. V was cut by 0 bases and J by 8 bases, with 5 bases left in between. The germline gives CDR1 MRHNA, CDR2 SNTAGT. CDR3 bases: TGTGCCAGCAGTGACTCGAGTGATTCACCCCTCCACTTT. Its translation is CASSDSSDSPLHF.

This chain connects TRBV28 to TRBJ2-3; D remains unclear. The CDR3 is 11 amino acids. V lost 2 bases and J 6 bases, leaving 3 bases between the germline ends. Germline V CDR1 and CDR2: MDHEN, SYDVKM. The CDR3 spells CASSLGDTQYF. The CDR3 bases are TGTGCCAGCAGTTTAGGGGATACGCAGTATTTT.

On this clone: Other DNA sequences of this sample code for an identical CDR3. The chain combines TRBV11-1 with TRBJ2-1; D remains unclear. Trimming took off 3 bases at V and 0 bases at J, with 3 bases between the two ends. This CDR3 is 13 amino acids long. Per germline, CDR1 SGHAT and CDR2 FQDESV (reference sequence). In DNA form, the CDR3 reads TGTGCCAGCAGCTTGAGCTCCTACAATGAGCAGTTCTTC. Protein sequence: CASSLSSYNEQFF.

This clone has a handful of counts. The chain carries TRBV2 and TRBJ2-5; D is unclear. V lost 5 bases and J lost 4, with 8 bases in between. The CDR3 is made up of 12 amino acids. CDR1 and CDR2 from the germline V gene are SNHLY and FYNNEI. Written as DNA, the CDR3 is TGTGCCAGCAGTCAGGAAGGAGAGACCCAGTACTTC. Amino acids: CASSQEGETQYF.

The chain recombines TRBV7-2 with TRBJ2-5; 9 nucleotides line up with TRBD1. The V gene's germline CDR1 is SGHTA and CDR2 FQGNSA. V lost 1 base, J lost 5 bases, and 8 bases stayed unmatched. The CDR3 loop spans 16 amino acids. CDR3 nucleotides: TGTGCCAGCAGCTTAGGATCCGGGACAGGGACGGAGACCCAGTACTTC. This encodes CASSLGSGTGTETQYF. Full variable domain (outside the CDR3, taken from reference TRBV7-2 and TRBJ2-5): GAGVSQSPSNKVTEKGKDVELRCDPISGHTALYWYRQSLGQGLEFLIYFQGNSAPDKSGLPSDRFSAERTGGSVSTLTIQRTQQEDSAVYLCASSLGSGTGTETQYFGPGTRLLVL.

This sequence joins TRBV11-2 and TRBJ2-5, with 9 bases identical to TRBD1. The CDR3 consists of 15 residues. Trimming cost V 4 bases and J 1 base; bases outside gene matches: 4. CDR1 and CDR2 from the germline V gene are SGHAT and FQNNGV. The CDR3 spells CASSSGQGIQETQYF. The CDR3 DNA reads TGTGCCAGCAGCTCCGGACAGGGGATCCAAGAGACCCAGTACTTC.

The chain uses TRBV7-8 and TRBJ2-7, with TRBD2 identical over 11 bases. Germline V gene data show CDR1 as SGHVS and CDR2 as FQNEAQ. V gave up 4 bases and J gave up 3 bases; unmatched junction bases: 2. The CDR3 consists of 14 residues. CDR3 residues: CASSSLAGGYEQYF. The CDR3 region has the DNA TGTGCCAGCAGCTCTCTAGCGGGAGGCTACGAGCAGTACTTC.

The chain uses TRBV7-9 and TRBJ2-5, with D possibly TRBD2 on 5 matching bases. CDR1 is SEHNR, CDR2 FQNEAQ, per germline (reference sequence). This CDR3 is 13 amino acids long. V shed 4 bases and J shed 5 bases, with 11 bases lying between them. The CDR3 protein is CASSYRGGETQYF. The DNA of the CDR3 is TGTGCCAGCAGCTATCGGGGTGGGGAGACCCAGTACTTC.

The CDR3 nucleotides read TGTGCCAGCAGCCAAGGCTTTGGACTAGCGGGACGGGCTGAGGGCACAGATACGCAGTATTTT. Its protein is CASSQGFGLAGRAEGTDTQYF. The chain couples TRBV14 to TRBJ2-3; the match to TRBD2 covers 12 bases. The CDR3 is 21 amino acids. The V gene end was trimmed by 1 base and the J gene end by 1 base; junction bases not matched to a gene: 15. Germline CDR1 and CDR2: SGHDN and FVKESK.